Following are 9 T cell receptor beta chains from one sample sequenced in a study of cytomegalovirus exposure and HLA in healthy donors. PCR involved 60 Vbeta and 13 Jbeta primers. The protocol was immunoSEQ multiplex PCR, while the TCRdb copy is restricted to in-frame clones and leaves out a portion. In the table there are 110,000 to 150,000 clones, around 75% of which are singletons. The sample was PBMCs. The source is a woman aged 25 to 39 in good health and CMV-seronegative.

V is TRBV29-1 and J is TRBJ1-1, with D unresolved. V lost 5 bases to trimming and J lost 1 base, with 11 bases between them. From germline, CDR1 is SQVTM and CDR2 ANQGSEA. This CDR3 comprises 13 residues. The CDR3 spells CSVLDGGNTEAFF. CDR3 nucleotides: TGCAGCGTTCTAGACGGAGGGAACACTGAAGCTTTCTTT.

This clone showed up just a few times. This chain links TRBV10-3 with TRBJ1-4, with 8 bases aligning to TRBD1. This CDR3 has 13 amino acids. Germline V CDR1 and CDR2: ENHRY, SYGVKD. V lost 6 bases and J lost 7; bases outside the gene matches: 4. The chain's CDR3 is CAIRDREGEKLFF. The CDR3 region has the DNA TGTGCCATCAGGGACAGGGAGGGTGAAAAACTGTTTTTT.

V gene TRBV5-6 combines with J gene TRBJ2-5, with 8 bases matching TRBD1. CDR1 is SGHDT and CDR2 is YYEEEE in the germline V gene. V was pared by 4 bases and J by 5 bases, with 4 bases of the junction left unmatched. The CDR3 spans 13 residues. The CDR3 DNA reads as TGTGCCAGCAGCCCCAGGGGGCAGGAGACCCAGTACTTC. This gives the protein CASSPRGQETQYF.

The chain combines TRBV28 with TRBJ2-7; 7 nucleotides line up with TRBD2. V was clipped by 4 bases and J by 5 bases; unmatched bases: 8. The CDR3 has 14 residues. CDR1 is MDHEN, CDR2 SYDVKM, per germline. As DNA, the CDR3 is TGTGCCAGCAGTTGGGCCGGGGGGTCCCACGAGCAGTACTTC. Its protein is CASSWAGGSHEQYF.

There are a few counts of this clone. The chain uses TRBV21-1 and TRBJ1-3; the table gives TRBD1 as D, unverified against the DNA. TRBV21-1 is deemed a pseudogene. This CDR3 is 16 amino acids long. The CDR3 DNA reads TGTGCCAGCAGCAAAGTCCCAGGGGCGACTGGAAACACCATATATTTT. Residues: CASSKVPGATGNTIYF.

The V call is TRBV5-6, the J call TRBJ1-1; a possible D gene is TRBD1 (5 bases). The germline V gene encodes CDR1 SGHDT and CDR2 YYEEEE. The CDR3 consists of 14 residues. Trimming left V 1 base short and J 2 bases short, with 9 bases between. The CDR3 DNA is TGTGCCAGCAGCTTGCAGGGATTCAACACTGAAGCTTTCTTT. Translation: CASSLQGFNTEAFF.

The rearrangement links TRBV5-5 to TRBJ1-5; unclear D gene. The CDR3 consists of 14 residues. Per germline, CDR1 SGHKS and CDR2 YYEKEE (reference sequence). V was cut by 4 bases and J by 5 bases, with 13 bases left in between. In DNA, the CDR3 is TGTGCCAGCAGCCCGGCGGGCGGGGATCAGCCCCAGCATTTT. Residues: CASSPAGGDQPQHF.

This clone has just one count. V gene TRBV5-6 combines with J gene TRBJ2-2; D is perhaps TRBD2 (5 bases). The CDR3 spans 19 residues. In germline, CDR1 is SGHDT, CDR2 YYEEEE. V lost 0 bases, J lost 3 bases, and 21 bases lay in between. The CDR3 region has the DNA TGTGCCAGCAGCTTGGGAGGGTTTTCTACCGAGGGATACACCGGGGAGCTGTTTTTT. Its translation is CASSLGGFSTEGYTGELFF.

The CDR3 DNA follows: TGTGCCATCAGTGACCCCGACAGGGAAGGAACCTACGAGCAGTACGTC. It translates to CAISDPDREGTYEQYV. The chain is built from TRBV10-3 and TRBJ2-7; TRBD1 agrees at 7 bases. J was trimmed by 2 bases and V by 3 bases; bases with no gene match: 10. The CDR3 is made up of 16 amino acids. Germline V CDR1 and CDR2: ENHRY, SYGVKD.